This T cell receptor (beta chain) was profiled in a study of shared clonotypes between healthy human individuals. Germline V gene data show CDR1 as MDHEN and CDR2 as SYDVKM. V was clipped by 2 bases and J by 6 bases; unmatched bases: 8. The CDR3 runs 16 residues. Repertoires were generated with immunoSEQ multiplex PCR, while TCRdb's copy carries only in-frame clones and drops some. The sample shows some 200,000 clones, about 66% of them seen only once. The sequenced sample was memory CD4+ T cells sorted from blood. Noted subset: CD45RA-negative fraction. The receptor was derived from a man aged 30 to 39 in good health. The chain uses TRBV28 and TRBJ2-2, with 8 bases identical to TRBD2. CDR3 protein: CASSLQGLGRAGELFF. The CDR3 DNA is TGTGCCAGCAGTTTACAGGGACTAGGTCGCGCCGGGGAGCTGTTTTTT.